The 21 T cell receptor beta chains reported below all come from one sample, sequenced in a study of shared clonotypes between healthy human individuals. CD45RO-negative, CCR7-selected cells formed the naive CD8 fraction, which excluded terminally differentiated effector memory CD45RA+ cells. The repertoire was sequenced with immunoSEQ multiplex PCR; TCRdb's copy has only in-frame clones and lacks some. Altogether a few million clones are present, around 93% being singletons, with the ten largest covering about 1.7%. Sequenced material: naive CD8+ T cells from PBMCs. The source is a man between 18 and 35 years old in good health. Some clones in this sample may be carry-over from other donors' samples.

The chain is built from TRBV7-8 and TRBJ2-1; a weak D match, TRBD2 (6 bases). The CDR3 runs 16 residues. The V end was cut by 6 bases, the J end by 10 bases, with 25 bases between. The V gene's germline CDR1 is SGHVS and CDR2 FQNEAQ. Written as DNA, the CDR3 is TGTGCCAGCAGTCGCAGCGGGTCAGGCCCGTCCATAGAGCAGTTCTTC. Protein sequence: CASSRSGSGPSIEQFF.

The CDR3: CASSLSGPGDYGYTF. In nucleotides, the CDR3 is TGTGCCAGCAGTTTATCGGGACCGGGGGACTATGGCTACACCTTC. The J gene is TRBJ1-2, the V gene TRBV27, with D perhaps matching TRBD1 (5 bases). The germline V and J ends were trimmed by 0 bases and 3 bases, with 11 bases remaining between them. This CDR3 region has 15 residues. Germline V gene sequence: CDR1 MNHEY, CDR2 SMNVEV (reference sequence).

The gene calls are TRBV19 and TRBJ1-2, with D possibly TRBD1 on 5 matching bases. The CDR3 has 13 residues. CDR1 LNHDA and CDR2 SQIVND come from the germline V gene (reference sequence). V was clipped by 7 bases and J by 4 bases, with 13 bases between them. CDR3 protein: CASTRTGGYGYTF. CDR3 in DNA: TGTGCCAGTACCCGAACAGGCGGCTATGGCTACACCTTC.

This chain joins TRBV7-9 and TRBJ1-3; unclear D gene. This CDR3 region has 14 residues. Germline CDR1 reads SEHNR; CDR2 reads FQNEAQ (reference sequence). With 3 bases removed from V and 0 bases from J, the gap between germline ends came to 6 bases. The CDR3 DNA reads as TGTGCCAGCAGCTTCCGGAACTCTGGAAACACCATATATTTT. Its protein is CASSFRNSGNTIYF.

The V gene is TRBV7-9, the J gene TRBJ2-1; 11 bases are a match to TRBD2. Germline CDR1 reads SEHNR; CDR2 reads FQNEAQ (reference sequence). There are 17 residues in the CDR3. With V trimmed by 1 base and J by 4 bases, 6 bases remained unmatched. The CDR3 DNA is TGTGCCAGCAGCTTAGAGTGGGGACTAGCGGTTTACAATGAGCAGTTCTTC. Protein product: CASSLEWGLAVYNEQFF.

V usage is TRBV6-1 and J usage is TRBJ2-7, with TRBD2 as a possible D gene (6 bases). V was shortened by 7 bases and J by 4 bases, with 14 bases between the two germline ends. From germline, CDR1 is MNHNS and CDR2 SASEGT. The CDR3 covers 13 residues. This CDR3 reads CASTPGVRYEQYF. In DNA form, the CDR3 reads TGTGCCAGCACTCCGGGGGTTCGGTACGAGCAGTACTTC.

This chain joins TRBV5-1 and TRBJ1-1; D is possibly TRBD1 (5 bases). The germline CDR1 and CDR2 sequences are SGHRS and YFSETQ. The CDR3 loop spans 15 amino acids. V was trimmed by 4 bases and J by 4 bases, leaving 17 bases between them. The DNA of the CDR3 is TGCGCCAGCAGCCCGGGCCAAACGGGGCCCACTGAAGCTTTCTTT. The encoded protein is CASSPGQTGPTEAFF.

The gene calls are TRBV19 and TRBJ2-7; 9 bases line up with TRBD1. This CDR3 has 15 amino acids. Losses at the gene ends were 5 bases for V and 3 bases for J; bases not matched to a gene: 8. Germline V CDR1 and CDR2: LNHDA, SQIVND (reference sequence). For the CDR3, the DNA is TGTGCCAGTAGTTCAAGGACAGGGGCCTTCTACGAGCAGTACTTC. It yields the protein CASSSRTGAFYEQYF. Complete variable domain (other parts from reference TRBV19 and TRBJ2-7): DGGITQSPKYLFRKEGQNVTLSCEQNLNHDAMYWYRQDPGQGLRLIYYSQIVNDFQKGDIAEGYSVSREKKESFPLTVTSAQKNPTAFYLCASSSRTGAFYEQYFGPGTRLTVT.

The CDR3, as DNA: TGTGCCAGCAGTGCTCTAGCTTTCTACGAGCAGTACTTC. Encoded protein: CASSALAFYEQYF. This chain connects TRBV28 to TRBJ2-7, with a weak D call TRBD2 (5 bases). The CDR3 is 13 residues long. Germline-derived CDR1 and CDR2 are MDHEN and SYDVKM. Trimming shortened V by 5 bases and J by 3 bases, and 11 bases separated the two germline ends.

The chain uses TRBV10-3 and TRBJ2-1; D may be TRBD2 (6 bases). V was trimmed by 4 bases and J by 7 bases, leaving 14 bases between them. This CDR3 spans 14 amino acids. Looked up from germline, CDR1 is ENHRY and CDR2 is SYGVKD. CDR3 coding DNA: TGTGCCATCAGTGGTTGGAGGGCCGGGAATGAGCAGTTCTTC. Translated, it gives CAISGWRAGNEQFF.

This sequence joins TRBV7-8 and TRBJ2-5; 7 nucleotides match TRBD1. The J segment lost 4 bases and the V segment lost 6 bases, leaving 8 bases of the junction unmatched. Germline values: CDR1 SGHVS, CDR2 FQNEAQ. The CDR3 is 14 amino acids. The CDR3 reads CASSSRTGSETQYF. As DNA, the CDR3 is TGTGCCAGCAGTTCCCGGACAGGTTCAGAGACCCAGTACTTC.

The chain recombines TRBV5-1 with TRBJ2-3; 9 bases fit TRBD1. CDR3 length: 16 amino acids. The germline CDR1 and CDR2 sequences are SGHRS and YFSETQ. J gave up 0 bases and V 3 bases, and 5 bases lay outside the gene matches. CDR3 residues: CASSSLGQGSTDTQYF. The DNA for the CDR3 is TGCGCCAGCAGCTCGCTGGGACAGGGTAGCACAGATACGCAGTATTTT.

This clone was recorded only once. The DNA of the CDR3 is TGCGCCAGCAGCTTGGATCAGGGGTTGTCCTATGGCTACACCTTC. Translating it yields CASSLDQGLSYGYTF. V usage is TRBV5-1 and J usage is TRBJ1-2, with D possibly matching TRBD1 (6 bases). The V end was cut by 0 bases, the J end by 4 bases, with 13 bases between. This CDR3 has 15 amino acids. Per germline, CDR1 SGHRS and CDR2 YFSETQ.

The V and J genes are TRBV12-5 and TRBJ2-3, with D perhaps TRBD1 (5 bases). Germline V CDR1 and CDR2: LGHNT, FRNRAP. V lost 2 bases and J 6 bases, leaving 18 bases between the germline ends. CDR3 length equals 16 residues. CDR3 DNA: TGTGCTAGTGGTTTGCTACCAGGACAACTCGGCGATACGCAGTATTTT. Translation: CASGLLPGQLGDTQYF.

The chain uses TRBV10-1 and TRBJ2-2; D perhaps matches TRBD1 (6 bases). CDR1 and CDR2 (germline): WNHNN, SYGVQD (reference sequence). The V gene lost 10 bases and the J gene lost 8 bases, with 17 bases spanning the gap. The CDR3 covers 13 residues. The CDR3 region has the DNA TGCGCCACCAACCGGGACACCCTGGGGGAGCTGTTTTTT. Amino acids: CATNRDTLGELFF.

The rearrangement joins TRBV28 to TRBJ2-5, with 8 bases fitting TRBD2. Germline CDR1 and CDR2: MDHEN and SYDVKM. The CDR3 sequence is 15 residues long. V lost 5 bases, J lost 4 bases, and 9 bases stayed unmatched. The CDR3 reads CASSPLAASVETQYF. The CDR3 DNA sequence: TGTGCCAGCAGTCCACTAGCGGCCAGCGTAGAGACCCAGTACTTC.

CDR3 region: CASSMVRGETQYF. The DNA for the CDR3 is TGTGCCAGCAGCATGGTTAGAGGGGAGACCCAGTACTTC. V gene TRBV5-6 combines with J gene TRBJ2-5; perhaps TRBD2 as D (5 bases). The ends were cut back, 4 bases at V and 5 bases at J, with 12 bases in the middle. Germline V gene sequence: CDR1 SGHDT, CDR2 YYEEEE. The CDR3 is made up of 13 amino acids.

The V call is TRBV13, the J call TRBJ2-5; D may be TRBD2 (5 bases). This CDR3 has 17 residues. In germline, CDR1 is PRHDT, CDR2 FYEKMQ (reference sequence). V was trimmed by 2 bases and J by 2 bases, leaving 18 bases between them. CDR3 amino acids: CASSLSIEGAEQETQYF. CDR3 coding DNA: TGTGCCAGCAGCTTAAGTATCGAGGGAGCGGAGCAAGAGACCCAGTACTTC.

V is TRBV9 and J is TRBJ2-7, with a tentative D call TRBD2 (9 bases). CDR1 and CDR2 from the germline V gene are SGDLS and YYNGEE. The CDR3 is 17 residues long. With 0 bases removed from V and 3 bases from J, the gap between germline ends came to 19 bases. The CDR3 DNA follows: TGTGCCAGCAGCGTAGCGCTAGCGGGACAGGATAACTACGAGCAGTACTTC. Translated: CASSVALAGQDNYEQYF. Full variable domain (missing parts from reference TRBV9 and TRBJ2-7): DSGVTQTPKHLITATGQRVTLRCSPRSGDLSVYWYQQSLDQGLQFLIQYYNGEERAKGNILERFSAQQFPDLHSELNLSSLELGDSALYFCASSVALAGQDNYEQYFGPGTRLTVT.

The chain joins TRBV9 to TRBJ1-5; no clear D gene. The CDR3 is 15 residues long. Germline V gene sequence: CDR1 SGDLS, CDR2 YYNGEE. V was clipped by 3 bases and J by 6 bases, with 16 bases between them. CDR3 bases: TGTGCCAGCAGCGCGGGAGCAGGTCCTCGTCAGCCCCAGCATTTT. Translated: CASSAGAGPRQPQHF.

A single count supports this clone. The chain uses TRBV28 and TRBJ2-5; 11 bases match TRBD1. Germline V gene data show CDR1 as MDHEN and CDR2 as SYDVKM. V trimming: 5 bases; J trimming: 5 bases; junction bases outside the gene matches: 7. The CDR3 extends over 15 amino acids. The CDR3 DNA reads as TGTGCCAGCAGTCTAAGGGGACAGGGGGTGGAGACCCAGTACTTC. Translation gives CASSLRGQGVETQYF. The variable domain in full, with the rest retrieved from reference TRBV28 and TRBJ2-5, is DVKVTQSSRYLVKRTGEKVFLECVQDMDHENMFWYRQDPGLGLRLIYFSYDVKMKEKGDIPEGYSVSREKKERFSLILESASTNQTSMYLCASSLRGQGVETQYFGPGTRLLVL.